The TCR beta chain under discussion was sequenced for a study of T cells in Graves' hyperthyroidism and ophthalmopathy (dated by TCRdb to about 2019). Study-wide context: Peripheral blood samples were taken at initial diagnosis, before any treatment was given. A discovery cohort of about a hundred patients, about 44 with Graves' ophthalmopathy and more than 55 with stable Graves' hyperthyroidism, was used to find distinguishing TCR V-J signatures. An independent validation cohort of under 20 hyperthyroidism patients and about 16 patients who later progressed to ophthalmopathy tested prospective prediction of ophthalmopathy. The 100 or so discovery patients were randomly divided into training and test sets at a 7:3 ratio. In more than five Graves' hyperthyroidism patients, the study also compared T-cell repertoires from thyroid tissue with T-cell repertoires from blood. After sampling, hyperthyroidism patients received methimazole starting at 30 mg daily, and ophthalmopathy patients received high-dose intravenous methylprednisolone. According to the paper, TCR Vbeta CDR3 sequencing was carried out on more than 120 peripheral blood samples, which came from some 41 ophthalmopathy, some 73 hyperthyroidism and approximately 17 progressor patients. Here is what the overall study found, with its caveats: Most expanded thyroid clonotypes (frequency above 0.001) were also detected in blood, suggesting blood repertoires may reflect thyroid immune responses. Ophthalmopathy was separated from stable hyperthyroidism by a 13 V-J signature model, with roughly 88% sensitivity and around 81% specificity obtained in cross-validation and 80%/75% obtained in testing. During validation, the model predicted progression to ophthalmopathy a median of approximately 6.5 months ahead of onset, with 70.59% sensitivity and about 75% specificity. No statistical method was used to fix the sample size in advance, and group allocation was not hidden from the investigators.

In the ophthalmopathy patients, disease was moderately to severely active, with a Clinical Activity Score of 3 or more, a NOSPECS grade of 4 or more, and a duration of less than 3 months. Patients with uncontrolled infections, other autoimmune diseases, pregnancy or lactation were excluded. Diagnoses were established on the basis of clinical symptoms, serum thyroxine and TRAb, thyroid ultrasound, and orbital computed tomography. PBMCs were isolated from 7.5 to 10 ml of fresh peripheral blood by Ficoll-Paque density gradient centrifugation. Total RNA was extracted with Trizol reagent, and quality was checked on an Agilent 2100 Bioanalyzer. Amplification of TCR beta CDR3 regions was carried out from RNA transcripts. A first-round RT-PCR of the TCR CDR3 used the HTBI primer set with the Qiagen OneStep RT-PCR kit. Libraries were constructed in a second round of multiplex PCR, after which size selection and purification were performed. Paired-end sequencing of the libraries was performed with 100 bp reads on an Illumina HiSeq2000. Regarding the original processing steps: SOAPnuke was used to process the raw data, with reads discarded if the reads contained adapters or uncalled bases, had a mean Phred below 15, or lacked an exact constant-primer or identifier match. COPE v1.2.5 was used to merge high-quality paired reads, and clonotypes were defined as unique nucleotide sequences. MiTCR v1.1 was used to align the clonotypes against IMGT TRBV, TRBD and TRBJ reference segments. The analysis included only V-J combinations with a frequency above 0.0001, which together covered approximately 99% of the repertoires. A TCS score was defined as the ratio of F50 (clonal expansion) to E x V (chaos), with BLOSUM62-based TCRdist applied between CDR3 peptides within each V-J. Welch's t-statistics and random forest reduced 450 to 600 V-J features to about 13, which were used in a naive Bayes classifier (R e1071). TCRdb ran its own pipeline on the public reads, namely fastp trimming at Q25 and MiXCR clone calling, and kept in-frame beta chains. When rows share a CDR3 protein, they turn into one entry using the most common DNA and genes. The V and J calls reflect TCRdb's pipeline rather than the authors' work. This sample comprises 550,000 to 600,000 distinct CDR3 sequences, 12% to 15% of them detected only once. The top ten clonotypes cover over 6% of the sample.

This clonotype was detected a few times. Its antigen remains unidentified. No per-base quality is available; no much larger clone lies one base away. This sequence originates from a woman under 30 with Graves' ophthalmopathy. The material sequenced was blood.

The encoded CDR3 is CASSLGGGSYQYF. The bases are TGTGCCAGCAGCTTAGGAGGGGGCTCCTACCAGTACTTC. The V and J genes are TRBV7-9 and TRBJ2-7, and 7 bases in between align with TRBD1. In the germline V gene (reference sequence), CDR1 corresponds to SEHNR and CDR2 to FQNEAQ. Germline trimming amounts to 1 base on V and 10 bases on J, with 7 as the count of junction bases outside the gene matches. From the cysteine through the phenylalanine, the CDR3 covers 13 amino acids. Only the CDR3 DNA is retained, 39 bases long and in frame from the first base.